This T cell receptor beta chain was observed in a study of blood T cell repertoires in COVID-19. With 3 bases clipped from V and 3 bases from J, the junction kept 6 bases outside the gene matches. The CDR3 runs to 16 residues. Per the germline V gene, CDR1 is SGHRS and CDR2 is YFSETQ. TCRdb's table, derived via immunoSEQ multiplex PCR, lists solely in-frame clones and lacks some. The sample includes 400,000 or so clones, around 91% seen only once; the top ten take 1.1%. The sample holds one count of this clone. This rearrangement joins TRBV5-1 to TRBJ2-3; TRBD2 matches 11 bases. Sample: PBMCs or T cells enriched from blood (not recorded which). The TCR sequence derives from a young man who had recovered from COVID-19. The CDR3 nucleotides are TGCGCCAGCAGCTCGACTAGCGGGGAAGGTACAGATACGCAGTATTTT. Translation gives CASSSTSGEGTDTQYF.